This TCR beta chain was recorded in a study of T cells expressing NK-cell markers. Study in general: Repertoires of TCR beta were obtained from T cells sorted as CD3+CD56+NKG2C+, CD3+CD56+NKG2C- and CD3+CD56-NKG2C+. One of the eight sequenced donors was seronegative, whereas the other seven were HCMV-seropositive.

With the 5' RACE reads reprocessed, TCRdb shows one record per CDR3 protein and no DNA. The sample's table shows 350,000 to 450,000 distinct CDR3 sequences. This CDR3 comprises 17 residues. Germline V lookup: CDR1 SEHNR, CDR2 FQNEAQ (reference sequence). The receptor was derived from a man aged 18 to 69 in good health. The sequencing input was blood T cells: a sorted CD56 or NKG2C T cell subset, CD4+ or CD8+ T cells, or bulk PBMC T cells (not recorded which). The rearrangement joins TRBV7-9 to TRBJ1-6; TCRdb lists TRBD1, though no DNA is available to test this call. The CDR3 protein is CASNLQQDTSYNSPLHF. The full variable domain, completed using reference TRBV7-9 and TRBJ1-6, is DTGVSQNPRHKITKRGQNVTFRCDPISEHNRLYWYRQTLGQGPEFLTYFQNEAQLEKSRLLSDRFSAERPKGSFSTLEIQRTEQGDSAMYLCASNLQQDTSYNSPLHFGNGTRLTVT.